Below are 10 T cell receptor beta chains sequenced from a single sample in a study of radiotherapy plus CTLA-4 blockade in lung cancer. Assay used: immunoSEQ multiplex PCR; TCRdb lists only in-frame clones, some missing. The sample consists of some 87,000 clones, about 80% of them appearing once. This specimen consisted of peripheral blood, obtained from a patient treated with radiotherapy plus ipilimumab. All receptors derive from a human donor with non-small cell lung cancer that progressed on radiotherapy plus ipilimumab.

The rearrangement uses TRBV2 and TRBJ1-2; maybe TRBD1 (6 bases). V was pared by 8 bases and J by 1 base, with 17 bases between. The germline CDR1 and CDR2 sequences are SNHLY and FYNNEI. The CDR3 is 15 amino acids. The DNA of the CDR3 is TGTGCCAGCCGGGACACACGGGGGAATAACTATGGCTACACCTTC. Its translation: CASRDTRGNNYGYTF.

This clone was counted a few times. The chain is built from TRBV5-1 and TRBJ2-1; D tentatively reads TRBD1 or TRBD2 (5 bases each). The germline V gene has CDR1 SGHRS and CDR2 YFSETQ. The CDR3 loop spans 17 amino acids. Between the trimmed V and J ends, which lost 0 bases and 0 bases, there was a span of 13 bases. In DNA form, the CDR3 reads TGCGCCAGCAGCTTGGGTGGGGGAGTGACCTCCTACAATGAGCAGTTCTTC. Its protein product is CASSLGGGVTSYNEQFF.

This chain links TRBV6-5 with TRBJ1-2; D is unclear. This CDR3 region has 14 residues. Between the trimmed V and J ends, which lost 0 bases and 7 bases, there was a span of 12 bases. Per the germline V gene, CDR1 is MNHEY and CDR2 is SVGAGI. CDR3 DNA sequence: TGTGCCAGCAGTTACTCACACGGGGTCCCTGGCTACACCTTC. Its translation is CASSYSHGVPGYTF.

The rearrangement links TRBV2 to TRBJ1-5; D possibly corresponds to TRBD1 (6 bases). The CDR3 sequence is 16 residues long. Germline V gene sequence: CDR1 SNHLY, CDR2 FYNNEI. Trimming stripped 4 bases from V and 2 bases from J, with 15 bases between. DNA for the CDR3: TGTGCCAGCAGTGGGTTGGGGGGCGCGGGCAATCAGCCCCAGCATTTT. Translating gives CASSGLGGAGNQPQHF.

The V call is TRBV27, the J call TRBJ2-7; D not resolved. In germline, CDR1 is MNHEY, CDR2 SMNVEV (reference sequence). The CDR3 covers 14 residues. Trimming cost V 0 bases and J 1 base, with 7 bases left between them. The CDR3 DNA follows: TGTGCCAGCAGTTTATCACCGGTATCCTACGAGCAGTACTTC. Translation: CASSLSPVSYEQYF.

The CDR3 reads CASSYGRVYNSPLHF. The DNA for the CDR3 is TGTGCCAGCAGTTACGGCAGGGTCTATAATTCACCCCTCCACTTT. V usage is TRBV6-6 and J usage is TRBJ1-6; D perhaps matches TRBD1 (5 bases). The germline V and J ends were trimmed by 2 bases and 3 bases, with 8 bases remaining between them. The CDR3 consists of 15 residues. From germline, CDR1 is MNHNY and CDR2 SVGAGI (reference sequence).

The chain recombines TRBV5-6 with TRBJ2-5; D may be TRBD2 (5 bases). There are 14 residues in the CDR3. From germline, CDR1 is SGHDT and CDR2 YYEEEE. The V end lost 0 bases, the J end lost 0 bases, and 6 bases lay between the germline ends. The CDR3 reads CASSLAGYQETQYF. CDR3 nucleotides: TGTGCCAGCAGCTTGGCGGGGTACCAAGAGACCCAGTACTTC.

The CDR3 region is CASSLGTGMDVRSSPLHF. CDR3 DNA: TGTGCCAGCAGTTTGGGGACAGGGATGGATGTTCGGAGTTCACCCCTCCACTTT. The chain couples TRBV28 to TRBJ1-6; 9 bases agree with TRBD1. The CDR3 runs to 18 residues. Germline assignment: CDR1 MDHEN and CDR2 SYDVKM. Trimming at V came to 3 bases and at J to 9 bases, leaving 15 bases not matched to a gene.

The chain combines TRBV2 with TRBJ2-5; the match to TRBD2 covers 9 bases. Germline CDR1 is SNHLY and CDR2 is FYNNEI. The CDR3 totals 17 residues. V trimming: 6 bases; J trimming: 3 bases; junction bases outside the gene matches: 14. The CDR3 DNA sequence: TGTGCCAGCAGGCCCCGGGGAGGCGGGAGGGCCGAAGAGACCCAGTACTTC. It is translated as CASRPRGGGRAEETQYF.

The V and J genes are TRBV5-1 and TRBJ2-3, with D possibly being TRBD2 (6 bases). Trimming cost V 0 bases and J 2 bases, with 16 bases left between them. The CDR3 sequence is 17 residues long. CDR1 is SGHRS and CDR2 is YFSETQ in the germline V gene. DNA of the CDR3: TGCGCCAGCAGCTTGGATCCGGGGGTGCGATCCACAGATACGCAGTATTTT. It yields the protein CASSLDPGVRSTDTQYF.